This TCR beta chain was sequenced in a study of T-cell reconstitution after alpha-beta-depleted transplantation in children. This CDR3 contains 15 residues. The V gene lost 6 bases and the J gene lost 4 bases, with 15 bases spanning the gap. Turning to this clonotype: Its target is unknown.

The authors prepared the TCRbeta library with unique molecular identifiers. TCRdb fed the PCR reads into MiXCR, producing one record per CDR3 protein. The sample includes under 750,000 distinct CDR3 sequences, roughly 23% of them seen just once. Study-level results: From newly produced T cells came most of the T-cell counts and diversity one year after transplant.

The chain is built from TRBV12-3 or TRBV12-4 and TRBJ2-2, with D hard to call. The receptor comes from a boy in the first two years of life who had a stem cell transplant for acute myeloid leukemia, so the T cells may come from the graft donor. The material sequenced was PBMCs, mostly from graft donor cells, taken 360 days after TCRalphabeta/CD19-depleted stem cell transplant. CDR3 DNA sequence: TGTGCCAGCAGCCCCTGGGGTTTGGGCACCGGGGAGCTGTTTTTT. It specifies CASSPWGLGTGELFF.